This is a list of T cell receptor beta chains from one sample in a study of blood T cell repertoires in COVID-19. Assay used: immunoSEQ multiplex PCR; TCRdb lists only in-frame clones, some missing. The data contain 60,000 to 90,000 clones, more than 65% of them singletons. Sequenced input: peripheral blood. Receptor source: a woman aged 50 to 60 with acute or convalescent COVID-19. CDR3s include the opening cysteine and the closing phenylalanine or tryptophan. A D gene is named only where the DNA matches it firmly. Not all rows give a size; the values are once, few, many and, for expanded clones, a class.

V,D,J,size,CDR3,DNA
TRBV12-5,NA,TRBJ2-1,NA,CASGLVGNRAGEQFF,TGTGCTAGTGGTTTGGTAGGTAACAGGGCGGGTGAGCAGTTCTTC
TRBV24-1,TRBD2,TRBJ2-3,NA,CATSGRLADYTQYF,TGTGCCACCAGTGGAAGACTAGCGGACTATACGCAGTATTTT
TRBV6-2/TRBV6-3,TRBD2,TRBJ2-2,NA,CASSPPRAGAGELFF,TGTGCCAGCAGCCCCCCCCGGGCGGGAGCCGGGGAGCTGTTTTTT
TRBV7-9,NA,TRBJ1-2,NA,CASRHDLAQGYGYTF,TGTGCCAGCAGACATGACTTGGCACAGGGTTATGGCTACACCTTC
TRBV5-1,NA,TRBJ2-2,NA,CASSLDGRPAGELFF,TGCGCCAGCAGCTTGGATGGCCGCCCCGCCGGGGAGCTGTTTTTT
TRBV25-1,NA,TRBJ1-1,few,CASSELGQGRNTEAFF,TGTGCCAGCAGTGAATTGGGCCAGGGGCGGAACACTGAAGCTTTCTTT
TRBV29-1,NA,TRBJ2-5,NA,CSVSQGRETQYF,TGCAGCGTTTCTCAGGGGCGGGAGACCCAGTACTTC
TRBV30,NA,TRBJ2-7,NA,CAWSVVGYEQYF,TGTGCCTGGAGTGTGGTCGGGTACGAGCAGTACTTC
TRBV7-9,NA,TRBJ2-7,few,CASSGLQYEQYF,TGTGCCAGCAGCGGACTGCAATACGAGCAGTACTTC
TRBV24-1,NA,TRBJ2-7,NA,CATSDPSRVPGLTSYEQYF,TGTGCCACCAGTGATCCCTCCCGTGTCCCCGGGTTGACCTCCTACGAGCAGTACTTC
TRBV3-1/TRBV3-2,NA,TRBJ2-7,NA,CASSRGHLTRYEQYF,TGTGCCAGCAGCCGGGGACACCTCACCCGCTACGAGCAGTACTTC
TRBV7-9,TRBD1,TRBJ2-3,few,CASTTGQSTDTQYF,TGTGCCAGCACCACGGGACAGAGCACAGATACGCAGTATTTT
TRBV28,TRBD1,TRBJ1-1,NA,CASRRQGETEAFF,TGTGCCAGCAGAAGACAGGGGGAAACTGAAGCTTTCTTT
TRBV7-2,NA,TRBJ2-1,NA,CASRRGGTNNEQFF,TGTGCCAGCAGAAGAGGGGGTACAAACAATGAGCAGTTCTTC
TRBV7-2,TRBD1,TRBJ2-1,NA,CASSLAPGQGQQFF,TGTGCCAGCAGCTTAGCGCCGGGACAGGGACAACAGTTCTTC
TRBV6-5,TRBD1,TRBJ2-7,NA,CASTRQGASSYEQYF,TGTGCCAGCACCAGACAGGGGGCGAGCTCCTACGAGCAGTACTTC
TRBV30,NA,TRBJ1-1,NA,CAWSADSVKMNTEAFF,TGTGCCTGGAGTGCGGACAGTGTAAAAATGAACACTGAAGCTTTCTTT
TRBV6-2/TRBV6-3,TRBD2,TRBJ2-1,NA,CASSAGAGGPEQFF,TGTGCCAGCAGCGCGGGGGCGGGGGGGCCTGAGCAGTTCTTC
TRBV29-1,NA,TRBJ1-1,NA,CSAGGVGTEAFF,TGCAGCGCGGGAGGGGTGGGCACTGAAGCTTTCTTT
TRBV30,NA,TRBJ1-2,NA,CAWSVAGYGYTF,TGTGCCTGGAGTGTAGCGGGCTATGGCTACACCTTC
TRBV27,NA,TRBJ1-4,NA,CASSSYRANEKLFF,TGTGCCAGCAGTTCGTACAGGGCCAATGAAAAACTGTTTTTT
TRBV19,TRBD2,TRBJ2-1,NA,CASTTRLANYNEQFF,TGTGCCAGTACGACAAGACTAGCGAATTACAATGAGCAGTTCTTC
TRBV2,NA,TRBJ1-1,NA,CASSTRYGNTEAFF,TGTGCCAGCAGTACCCGGTATGGGAACACTGAAGCTTTCTTT
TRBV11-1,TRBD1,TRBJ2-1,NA,CASSRSTGSSYNEQFF,TGTGCCAGCAGCCGATCGACAGGGAGCTCCTACAATGAGCAGTTCTTC
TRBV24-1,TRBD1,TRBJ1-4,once,CATSDRQGGGEKLFF,TGTGCCACCAGTGATAGACAGGGCGGAGGTGAAAAACTGTTTTTT
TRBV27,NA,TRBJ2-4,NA,CASSSPYRAGGNIQYF,TGTGCCAGCAGTTCACCTTACAGGGCTGGGGGAAACATTCAGTACTTC
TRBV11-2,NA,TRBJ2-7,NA,CASSLSMAYEQYF,TGTGCCAGCAGCTTAAGTATGGCTTACGAGCAGTACTTC
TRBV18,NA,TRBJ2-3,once,CASSVFLEPARDTQYF,TGTGCCAGCTCAGTCTTCCTGGAGCCGGCACGAGATACGCAGTATTTT
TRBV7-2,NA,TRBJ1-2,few,CASSFPSDRRDGYTF,TGTGCCAGCAGCTTCCCTTCGGACCGGAGGGACGGCTACACCTTC
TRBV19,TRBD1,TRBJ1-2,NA,CASRTGLYDYGYTF,TGTGCCAGTAGGACAGGGTTGTATGACTATGGCTACACCTTC
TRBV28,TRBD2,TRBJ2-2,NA,CASRTSGRRMSTGELFF,TGTGCCAGCAGGACTAGCGGGAGGAGGATGAGCACCGGGGAGCTGTTTTTT
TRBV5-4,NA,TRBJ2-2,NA,CASSPPGRGWNTGELFF,TGTGCCAGCAGCCCTCCTGGAAGAGGGTGGAACACCGGGGAGCTGTTTTTT
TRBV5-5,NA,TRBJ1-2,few,CASSPRLGGAFYGYTF,TGTGCCAGCAGCCCCAGATTGGGGGGGGCGTTCTATGGCTACACCTTC
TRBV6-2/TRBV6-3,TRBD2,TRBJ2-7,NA,CASSHPGGLAGGPRSYEQYF,TGTGCCAGCAGTCACCCCGGGGGACTAGCGGGAGGGCCACGGAGTTACGAGCAGTACTTC
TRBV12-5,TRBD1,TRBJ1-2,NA,CASASDRGGYGYTF,TGTGCTAGTGCCAGCGACAGGGGAGGCTATGGCTACACCTTC
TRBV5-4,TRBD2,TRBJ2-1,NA,CASSLGGTSGYEQFF,TGTGCCAGCAGCTTGGGGGGGACTAGCGGATATGAGCAGTTCTTC
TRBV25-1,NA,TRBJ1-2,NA,CASSVEGHLHGYTF,TGTGCCAGCAGTGTAGAGGGACACCTTCACGGCTACACCTTC
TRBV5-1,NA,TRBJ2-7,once,CASFDNSYEQYF,TGCGCCAGCTTTGACAACTCCTACGAGCAGTACTTC
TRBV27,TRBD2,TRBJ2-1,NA,CASSLRSWRELYEQFF,TGTGCCAGCAGTTTAAGATCTTGGCGGGAGCTATACGAGCAGTTCTTC
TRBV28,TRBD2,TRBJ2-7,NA,CASRAGGPSEQYF,TGTGCCAGCAGAGCGGGAGGCCCGTCCGAGCAGTACTTC
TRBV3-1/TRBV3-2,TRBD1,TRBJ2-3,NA,CASSQLTGPDTQYF,TGTGCCAGCAGCCAACTGACAGGGCCAGATACGCAGTATTTT
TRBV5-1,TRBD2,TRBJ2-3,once,CASSLAGAWADTQYF,TGCGCCAGCAGCTTAGCGGGAGCATGGGCAGATACGCAGTATTTT
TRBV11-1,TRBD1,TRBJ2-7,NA,CASSLPQGFGSYEQYF,TGTGCCAGCAGCTTACCACAGGGGTTCGGCTCCTACGAGCAGTACTTC
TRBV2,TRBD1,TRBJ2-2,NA,CASQGEIGELFF,TGTGCCAGCCAGGGGGAGATCGGGGAGCTGTTTTTT
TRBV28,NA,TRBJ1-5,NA,CASSKLGDSNQPQHF,TGTGCCAGCAGTAAACTGGGCGATAGCAATCAGCCCCAGCATTTT
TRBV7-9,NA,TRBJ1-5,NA,CASSPGSNQPQHF,TGTGCCAGCAGCCCCGGGTCCAATCAGCCCCAGCATTTT
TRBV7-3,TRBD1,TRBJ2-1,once,CASSLTDRGPDEQFF,TGTGCCAGCAGCTTAACTGACAGGGGGCCGGATGAGCAGTTCTTC
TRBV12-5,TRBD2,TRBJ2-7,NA,CASGLDRGGYEQYF,TGTGCTAGTGGTTTGGATCGGGGGGGGTACGAGCAGTACTTC
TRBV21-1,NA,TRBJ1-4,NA,CASSKRGGDSGEKLFF,TGTGCCAGCAGCAAAAGGGGTGGGGACAGCGGTGAAAAACTGTTTTTT
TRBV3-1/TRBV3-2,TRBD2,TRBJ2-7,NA,CASSQSGLAGGNF,TGTGCCAGCAGCCAATCTGGACTAGCGGGGGGCAACTTC
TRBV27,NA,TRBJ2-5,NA,CASSVRWEFQETQYF,TGTGCCAGCAGTGTTAGGTGGGAGTTCCAGGAGACCCAGTACTTC